A single sample is the source of the 21 T cell receptor beta chains below, sequenced in a study of metastatic and nonmetastatic thyroid tumors. Via MiXCR, TCRdb re-called the PCR reads. The top ten hold about 3.3% of the sample, which has 25,000 to 30,000 clones, 3.5% to 4% seen once. The entire patient cohort was treatment-naive prior to thyroid surgery. The sequenced material came from blood. The source of these receptors is a male donor with papillary thyroid cancer or a benign thyroid nodule (not recorded which). Some clones in this sample may be carry-over from other donors' samples.

This clone is medium-sized within its sample. The chain combines TRBV25-1 with TRBJ1-2, with D possibly being TRBD1 (5 bases). The CDR3 loop spans 14 amino acids. The V gene's germline CDR1 is MGHDK and CDR2 SYGVNS. V lost 9 bases to trimming and J lost 1 base, with 15 bases between them. The DNA of the CDR3 is TGTGCCAGTTCGAGCGACAGCGGTAACTATGGCTACACCTTC. It translates to CASSSDSGNYGYTF.

The rearrangement uses TRBV20-1 and TRBJ1-5; 7 nucleotides agree with TRBD1. This CDR3 has 16 amino acids. CDR1 DFQATT and CDR2 SNEGSKA come from the germline V gene (reference sequence). The V segment lost 3 bases and the J segment 0 bases; nucleotides outside the gene matches: 8. The CDR3 protein is CSASSWGQNSNQPQHF. The CDR3, as DNA: TGCAGTGCTAGTAGTTGGGGACAGAATAGCAATCAGCCCCAGCATTTT.

This clone was picked up many times. V and J are TRBV29-1 and TRBJ1-4, with 9 bases lining up with TRBD1. In germline, CDR1 is SQVTM, CDR2 ANQGSEA. V shed 6 bases, J shed 0 bases, and the junction held 5 bases outside the gene matches. CDR3 size: 15 residues. The CDR3 DNA is TGCAGCGTGGGGACAGGGATGTCAACTAATGAAAAACTGTTTTTT. It translates to CSVGTGMSTNEKLFF.

By its share, this clone is medium-sized (0.01 to 0.1%). J is TRBJ2-2 and V is TRBV24-1, with no clear D. V shed 2 bases and J shed 3 bases, with 6 bases lying between them. Germline assignment: CDR1 KGHDR and CDR2 SFDVKD. The CDR3 runs to 14 residues. CDR3 in amino acids: CATSDYRDTGELFF. CDR3 nucleotide sequence: TGTGCCACCAGTGATTATAGGGACACCGGGGAGCTGTTTTTT.

A few counts support this clone. The chain is built from TRBV6-1 and TRBJ2-1, with D maybe TRBD2 (6 bases). CDR1 MNHNS and CDR2 SASEGT come from the germline V gene. This CDR3 comprises 13 residues. V shed 5 bases and J shed 10 bases, with 15 bases lying between them. CDR3 coding DNA: TGTGCCAGCAGTCGGGGGTCAAACGGGGAGCAGTTCTTC. Protein: CASSRGSNGEQFF.

The chain carries TRBV6-1 and TRBJ1-1; D perhaps matches TRBD1 (5 bases). CDR3 length equals 15 residues. CDR1 is MNHNS and CDR2 is SASEGT in the germline V gene. The V and J ends lost 7 bases and 8 bases respectively, with 23 bases between them. CDR3 protein: CASTATVLGTAEAFF. The CDR3 DNA reads TGTGCCAGCACTGCGACAGTCCTTGGGACCGCGGAAGCTTTCTTT.

This clone has only a few counts. This chain links TRBV24-1 with TRBJ1-1; D might be TRBD1 (5 bases). The CDR3 loop spans 13 amino acids. Trimming pared 3 bases from V and 8 bases from J, leaving 12 bases between. Germline V gene sequence: CDR1 KGHDR, CDR2 SFDVKD. CDR3 DNA: TGTGCCACCAGTGATCCCGGGGCGGGGGAAGCTTTCTTT. Its protein product is CATSDPGAGEAFF.

This clone was found many times. For the CDR3, the DNA is TGTGCCAGCCGTGGACCGGGACAGGGGTCGGACTATGGCTACACCTTC. Its translation: CASRGPGQGSDYGYTF. The rearrangement uses TRBV11-2 and TRBJ1-2, with TRBD1 identical over 10 bases. V trimming: 8 bases; J trimming: 3 bases; junction bases outside the gene matches: 12. The germline V gene has CDR1 SGHAT and CDR2 FQNNGV. This CDR3 is 16 amino acids long.

The sample holds many counts of this clone. This chain connects TRBV12-3 or TRBV12-4 to TRBJ2-1, with 9 bases identical to TRBD1. The V and J ends lost 5 bases and 8 bases, in that order; junction bases with no gene match: 10. The CDR3 is made up of 15 amino acids. The DNA for the CDR3 is TGTGCCAGCAGTCCTCTACCTGGACAGGGGCATGAGCAGTTCTTC. It translates to CASSPLPGQGHEQFF.

This clone was seen more than once but under ten times. A junction boundary mismatches the germline segment, possibly from a read error. The gene calls are TRBV6-5 and TRBJ2-7; tentatively, D is TRBD1 (6 bases). Germline loops: CDR1 MNHEY, CDR2 SVGAGI. CDR3 length: 14 residues. The DNA of the CDR3 is TGTGCCAGCAGTTCAACCGCAGGGGTGAGGGAGCCGTACTTC. It translates to CASSSTAGVREPYF.

This clone has just a few counts. This rearrangement joins TRBV7-2 to TRBJ1-2; D is unclear. Germline V gives CDR1 SGHTA, CDR2 FQGNSA. The CDR3 contains 14 residues. Trimming left V 0 bases short and J 3 bases short, with 8 bases between. CDR3 in amino acids: CASSLALCDYGYTF. For the CDR3, the DNA is TGTGCCAGCAGCTTAGCTCTGTGTGACTATGGCTACACCTTC.

This chain connects TRBV6-5 to TRBJ1-5; D not certain. V lost 0 bases, J lost 6 bases, and 6 bases lay in between. The CDR3 is made up of 13 amino acids. The V gene's germline CDR1 is MNHEY and CDR2 SVGAGI. This CDR3 is CASSYSPRQPQHF. The CDR3 DNA follows: TGTGCCAGCAGTTACTCTCCTCGTCAGCCCCAGCATTTT.

This clone was picked up a small number of times. The chain employs TRBV6-2 or TRBV6-3 and TRBJ1-1; 7 bases are a match to TRBD1. V shed 7 bases and J 2 bases; nucleotides not matched to a gene: 4. This CDR3 spans 13 amino acids. Germline V CDR1 and CDR2: MNHEY, SVGEGT. The CDR3 DNA is TGTGCCAGCACGGGGACAGATAACACTGAAGCTTTCTTT. It translates to CASTGTDNTEAFF.

In its sample, this clone was seen a few times. V gene TRBV20-1 combines with J gene TRBJ2-2, with 8 bases that match TRBD1. The V gene end was trimmed by 3 bases and the J gene end by 9 bases; junction bases not matched to a gene: 12. The V gene's germline CDR1 is DFQATT and CDR2 SNEGSKA (reference sequence). This CDR3 has 15 amino acids. CDR3 loop: CSASRRQGIPRELFF. CDR3 DNA sequence: TGCAGTGCTAGTAGGCGACAGGGGATACCCCGGGAGCTGTTTTTT.

This clone qualifies as medium-sized (0.01 to 0.1%). The V gene is TRBV20-1, the J gene TRBJ2-2, with a weak D call TRBD2 (6 bases). Germline lookup yields CDR1 DFQATT and CDR2 SNEGSKA (reference sequence). The CDR3 length is 16 residues. V was pared by 0 bases and J by 3 bases, with 14 bases between. As DNA, the CDR3 is TGCAGTGCTAGAGATCATAGCGGAGGGGACACCGGGGAGCTGTTTTTT. Its protein is CSARDHSGGDTGELFF.

The sample holds many counts of this clone. The V call is TRBV10-2, the J call TRBJ2-2; 12 positions match TRBD2. From germline, CDR1 is WSHSY and CDR2 SAAADI. With 3 bases clipped from V and 3 bases from J, the junction kept 11 bases outside the gene matches. The CDR3 runs 19 residues. The CDR3 loop is CASSDMASGRARDTGELFF. Here the CDR3 DNA reads TGCGCCAGCAGTGACATGGCTAGCGGGAGGGCGCGGGACACCGGGGAGCTGTTTTTT.

This clone showed up many times. The V gene is TRBV4-1, the J gene TRBJ1-4; 9 nucleotides align to TRBD1. CDR1 MGHRA and CDR2 YSYEKL come from the germline V gene. The junction had 7 bases not matched to a gene; V was cut back by 4 bases and J by 7 bases. This CDR3 is 15 amino acids long. The CDR3 coding sequence is TGCGCCAGCAGCCGTGCCGGGACAGGGACTGAAAAACTGTTTTTT. Translating gives CASSRAGTGTEKLFF.

This clone was seen ten or more times. The chain employs TRBV29-1 and TRBJ2-1; D unclear. Germline lookup yields CDR1 SQVTM and CDR2 ANQGSEA. The V gene lost 7 bases and the J gene lost 0 bases, with 13 bases spanning the gap. This CDR3 region has 14 residues. The CDR3 coding sequence is TGCAGCGCCCCCCCGGTGAGCTCCTACAATGAGCAGTTCTTC. Translated, it gives CSAPPVSSYNEQFF.

The table lists this clone with many counts. The CDR3 spells CASPPRAYTF. The CDR3 DNA reads TGTGCCAGCCCCCCCCGCGCCTACACCTTC. V and J are TRBV28 and TRBJ1-2; D remains ambiguous. Trimming took 8 bases from V and 10 from J, leaving 11 bases between them. The CDR3 runs 10 residues. CDR1 MDHEN and CDR2 SYDVKM come from the germline V gene.

This sequence joins TRBV6-5 and TRBJ2-1; no clear D gene. This CDR3 region has 14 residues. Looked up from germline, CDR1 is MNHEY and CDR2 is SVGAGI. V was shortened by 1 base and J by 10 bases, with 14 bases between the two germline ends. This CDR3 is CASSYLLPNEEQFF. DNA of the CDR3: TGTGCCAGCAGTTACTTATTACCCAACGAGGAGCAGTTCTTC.

This clone was recorded a few times. V and J are TRBV28 and TRBJ1-2; D gene uncertain. V dropped 3 bases and J dropped 7 bases, with 18 bases sitting between them. The CDR3 runs to 15 residues. Germline V CDR1 and CDR2: MDHEN, SYDVKM. The CDR3 spells CASSFETDFWRGYTF. DNA of the CDR3: TGTGCCAGCAGTTTCGAAACGGACTTCTGGCGTGGCTACACCTTC.